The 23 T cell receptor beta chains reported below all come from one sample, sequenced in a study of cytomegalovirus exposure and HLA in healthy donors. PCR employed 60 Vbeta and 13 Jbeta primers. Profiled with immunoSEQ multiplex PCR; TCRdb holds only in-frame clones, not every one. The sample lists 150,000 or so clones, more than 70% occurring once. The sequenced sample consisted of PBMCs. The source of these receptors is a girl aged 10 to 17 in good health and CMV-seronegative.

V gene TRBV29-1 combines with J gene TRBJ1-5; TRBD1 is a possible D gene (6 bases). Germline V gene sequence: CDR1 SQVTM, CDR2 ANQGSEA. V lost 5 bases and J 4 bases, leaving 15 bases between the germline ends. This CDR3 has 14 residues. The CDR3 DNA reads TGCAGCGTTAGACCCAGGGGACCAAATCAGCCCCAGCATTTT. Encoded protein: CSVRPRGPNQPQHF.

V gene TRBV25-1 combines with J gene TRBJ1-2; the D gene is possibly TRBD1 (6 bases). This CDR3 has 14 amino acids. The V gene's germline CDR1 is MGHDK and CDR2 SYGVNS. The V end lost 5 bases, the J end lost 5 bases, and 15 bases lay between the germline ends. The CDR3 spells CASSLHGQTYGYTF. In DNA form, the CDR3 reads TGTGCCAGCAGTCTACACGGACAGACGTATGGCTACACCTTC.

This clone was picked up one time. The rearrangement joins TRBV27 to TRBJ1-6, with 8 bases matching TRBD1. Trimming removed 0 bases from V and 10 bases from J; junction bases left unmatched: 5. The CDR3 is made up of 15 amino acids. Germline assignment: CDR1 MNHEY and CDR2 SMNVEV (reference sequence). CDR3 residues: CASSLSSGGESPLHF. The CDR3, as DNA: TGTGCCAGCAGTTTATCCTCAGGGGGCGAATCACCCCTCCACTTT.

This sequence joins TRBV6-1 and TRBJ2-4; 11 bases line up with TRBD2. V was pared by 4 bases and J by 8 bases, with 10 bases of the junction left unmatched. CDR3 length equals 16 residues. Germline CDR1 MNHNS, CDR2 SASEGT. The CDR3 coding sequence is TGTGCCAGCAGTGTCGTAGCGGGGGGGCCTCCGGACATTCAGTACTTC. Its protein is CASSVVAGGPPDIQYF.

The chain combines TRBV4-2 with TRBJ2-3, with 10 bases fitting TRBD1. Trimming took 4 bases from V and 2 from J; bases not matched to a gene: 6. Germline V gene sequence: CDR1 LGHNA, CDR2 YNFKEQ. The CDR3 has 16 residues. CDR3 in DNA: TGTGCCAGCAGCCTTCAAGGGACAGGGGACACAGATACGCAGTATTTT. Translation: CASSLQGTGDTDTQYF.

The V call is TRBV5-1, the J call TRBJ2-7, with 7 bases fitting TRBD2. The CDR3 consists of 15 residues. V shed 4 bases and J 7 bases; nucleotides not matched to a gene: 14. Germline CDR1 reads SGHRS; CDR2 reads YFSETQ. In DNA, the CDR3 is TGCGCCAGCAGCCCCACTAGCGCGGCGTTGTGGGAGCAGTACTTC. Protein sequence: CASSPTSAALWEQYF.

CDR3 coding DNA: TGTGCCAGCACCCGAGGGCTCCGGGACAGGGTAGTCGAGCAGTACTTC. It codes for CASTRGLRDRVVEQYF. V usage is TRBV2 and J usage is TRBJ2-7, with 9 bases fitting TRBD1. Trimming took 7 bases from V and 6 from J; bases not matched to a gene: 16. The CDR3 has 16 residues. The germline V gene has CDR1 SNHLY and CDR2 FYNNEI.

The DNA of the CDR3 is TGTGCCAGCAGTTCCCCTGCCCCCAGTCATACGCAGTATTTT. Amino acids: CASSSPAPSHTQYF. The chain uses TRBV6-5 and TRBJ2-3; no clear D. The V gene lost 4 bases and the J gene lost 7 bases, with 15 bases spanning the gap. Looked up from germline, CDR1 is MNHEY and CDR2 is SVGAGI. CDR3 length equals 14 residues.

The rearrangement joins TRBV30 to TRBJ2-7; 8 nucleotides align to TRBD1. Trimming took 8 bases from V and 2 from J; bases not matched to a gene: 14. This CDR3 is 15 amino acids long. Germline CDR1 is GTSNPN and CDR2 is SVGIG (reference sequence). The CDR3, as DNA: TGTGCCGGAAAATGGACAGGGACGGTAACCTACGAGCAGTACTTC. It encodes CAGKWTGTVTYEQYF.

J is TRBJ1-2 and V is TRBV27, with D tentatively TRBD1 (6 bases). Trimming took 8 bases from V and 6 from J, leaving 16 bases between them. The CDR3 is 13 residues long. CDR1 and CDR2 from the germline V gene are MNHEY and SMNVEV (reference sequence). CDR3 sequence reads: CASSPGGAHGYTF. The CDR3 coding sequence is TGTGCCAGCTCTCCGGGGGGGGCCCATGGCTACACCTTC.

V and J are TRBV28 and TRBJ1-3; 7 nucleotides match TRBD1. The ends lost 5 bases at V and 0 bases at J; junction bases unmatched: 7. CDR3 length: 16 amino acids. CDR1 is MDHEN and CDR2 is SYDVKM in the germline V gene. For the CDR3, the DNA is TGTGCCAGCAGTGCGACCGGGACAGCCTCTGGAAACACCATATATTTT. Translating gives CASSATGTASGNTIYF. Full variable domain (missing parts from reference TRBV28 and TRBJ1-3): DVKVTQSSRYLVKRTGEKVFLECVQDMDHENMFWYRQDPGLGLRLIYFSYDVKMKEKGDIPEGYSVSREKKERFSLILESASTNQTSMYLCASSATGTASGNTIYFGEGSWLTVV.

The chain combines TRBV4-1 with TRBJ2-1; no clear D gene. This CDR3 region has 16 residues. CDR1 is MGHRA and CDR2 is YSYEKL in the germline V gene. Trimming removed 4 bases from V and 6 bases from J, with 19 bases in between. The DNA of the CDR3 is TGCGCCAGCAGCCTCGCCTCGACTGTCACGGGCAATGAGCAGTTCTTC. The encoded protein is CASSLASTVTGNEQFF.

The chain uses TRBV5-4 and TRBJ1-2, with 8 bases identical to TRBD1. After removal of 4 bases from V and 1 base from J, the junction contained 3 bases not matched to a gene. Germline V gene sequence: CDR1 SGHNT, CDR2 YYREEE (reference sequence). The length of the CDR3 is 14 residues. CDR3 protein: CASSPGQVNYGYTF. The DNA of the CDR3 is TGTGCCAGCAGCCCGGGACAGGTTAACTATGGCTACACCTTC.

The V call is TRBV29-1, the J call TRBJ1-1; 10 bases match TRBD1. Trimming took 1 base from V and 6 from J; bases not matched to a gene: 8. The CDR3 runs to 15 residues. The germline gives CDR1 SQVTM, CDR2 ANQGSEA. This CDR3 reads CSVEGRTGGIPEAFF. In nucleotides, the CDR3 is TGCAGCGTTGAAGGGCGGACAGGGGGGATACCTGAAGCTTTCTTT.

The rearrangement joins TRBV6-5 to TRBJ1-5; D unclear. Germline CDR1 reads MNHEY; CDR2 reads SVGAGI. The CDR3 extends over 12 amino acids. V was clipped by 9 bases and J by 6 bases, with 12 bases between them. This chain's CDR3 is CASRVPGQPQHF. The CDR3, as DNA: TGTGCCAGTCGAGTTCCAGGTCAGCCCCAGCATTTT.

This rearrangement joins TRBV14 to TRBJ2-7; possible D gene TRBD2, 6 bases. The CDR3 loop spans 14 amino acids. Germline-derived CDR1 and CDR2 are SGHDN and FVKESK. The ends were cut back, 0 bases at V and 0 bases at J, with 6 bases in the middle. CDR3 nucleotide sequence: TGTGCCAGCAGCCAAGAGCGGGACTCCTACGAGCAGTACTTC. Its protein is CASSQERDSYEQYF. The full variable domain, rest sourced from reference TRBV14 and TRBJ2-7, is EAGVTQFPSHSVIEKGQTVTLRCDPISGHDNLYWYRRVMGKEIKFLLHFVKESKQDESGMPNNRFLAERTGGTYSTLKVQPAELEDSGVYFCASSQERDSYEQYFGPGTRLTVT.

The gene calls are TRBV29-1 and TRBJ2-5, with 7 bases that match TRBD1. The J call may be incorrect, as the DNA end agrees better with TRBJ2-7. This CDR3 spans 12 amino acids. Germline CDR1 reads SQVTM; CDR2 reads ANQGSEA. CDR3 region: CSVAQGSYEQYF. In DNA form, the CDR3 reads TGCAGCGTTGCACAGGGGTCCTACGAGCAGTACTTC.

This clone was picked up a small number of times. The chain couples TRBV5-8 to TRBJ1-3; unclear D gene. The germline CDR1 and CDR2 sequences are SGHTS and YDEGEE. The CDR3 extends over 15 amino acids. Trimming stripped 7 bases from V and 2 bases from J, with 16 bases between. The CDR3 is CASLDWRAPGNTIYF. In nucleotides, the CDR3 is TGTGCCAGCCTTGATTGGAGGGCCCCTGGAAACACCATATATTTT.

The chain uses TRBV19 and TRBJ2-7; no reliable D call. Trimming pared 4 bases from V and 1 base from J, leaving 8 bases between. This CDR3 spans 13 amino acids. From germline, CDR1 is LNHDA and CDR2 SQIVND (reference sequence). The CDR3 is CASSSSPSYEQYF. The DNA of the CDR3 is TGTGCCAGTAGTAGTAGCCCATCCTACGAGCAGTACTTC.

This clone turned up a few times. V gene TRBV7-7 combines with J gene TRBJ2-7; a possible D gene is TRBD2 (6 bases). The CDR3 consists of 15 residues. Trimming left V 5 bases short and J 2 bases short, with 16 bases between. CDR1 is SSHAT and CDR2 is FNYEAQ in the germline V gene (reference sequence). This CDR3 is CASSPDGGSPYEQYF. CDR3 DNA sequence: TGTGCCAGCAGCCCCGATGGGGGGTCCCCCTACGAGCAGTACTTC.

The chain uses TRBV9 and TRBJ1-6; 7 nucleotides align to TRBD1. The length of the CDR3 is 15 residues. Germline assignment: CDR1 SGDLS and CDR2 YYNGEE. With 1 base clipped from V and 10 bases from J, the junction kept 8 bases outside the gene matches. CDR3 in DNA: TGTGCCAGCAGCGTACTAGGGACAGCAGAGTCACCCCTCCACTTT. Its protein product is CASSVLGTAESPLHF.

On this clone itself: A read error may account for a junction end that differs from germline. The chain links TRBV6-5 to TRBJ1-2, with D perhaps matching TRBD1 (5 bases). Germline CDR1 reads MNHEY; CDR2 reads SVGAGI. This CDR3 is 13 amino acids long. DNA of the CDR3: TGTGCCAGCAGACCGACAGCTAACTATGGCTACCCCTTC. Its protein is CASRPTANYGYPF.

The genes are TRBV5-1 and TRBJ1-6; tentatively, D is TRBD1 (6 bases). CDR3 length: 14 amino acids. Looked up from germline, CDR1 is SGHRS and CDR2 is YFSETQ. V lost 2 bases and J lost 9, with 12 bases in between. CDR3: CASSLTGQGSPLHF. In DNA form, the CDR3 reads TGCGCCAGCAGCTTAACAGGGCAGGGTTCACCCCTCCACTTT.